A single sample gave rise to the 21 T cell receptor beta chains below, sequenced in a study of T cells after somatic rescue of genetic block. Profiling relied on immunoSEQ multiplex PCR, and the TCRdb table lists in-frame clones only, not all of them. The sample holds more than 13,000 clones, under 75% seen once. The sequencing input was peripheral blood mononuclear cells (PBMCs). Receptors originate from a boy under 18.

This chain links TRBV19 with TRBJ1-3; D may be TRBD1 (5 bases). This CDR3 is built from 13 residues. Trimming took 3 bases from V and 4 from J, leaving 7 bases between them. Per the germline V gene, CDR1 is LNHDA and CDR2 is SQIVND (reference sequence). The chain's CDR3 is CASSIQGGNTIYF. The CDR3 DNA reads as TGTGCCAGTAGTATCCAGGGCGGAAACACCATATATTTT.

This chain links TRBV4-2 with TRBJ2-1, with 7 bases matching TRBD2. CDR1 and CDR2 from the germline V gene are LGHNA and YNFKEQ. This CDR3 contains 14 residues. Germline trimming cut 0 bases from V and 10 bases from J; bases unmatched to any gene: 6. CDR3 in DNA: TGTGCCAGCAGCCAAGATAGCGGGTTGGCGGAGCAGTTCTTC. Protein sequence: CASSQDSGLAEQFF.

The chain recombines TRBV19 with TRBJ2-5, with a weak D call TRBD1 (5 bases). V was trimmed by 5 bases and J by 2 bases, leaving 9 bases between them. The CDR3 length is 13 residues. Germline CDR1 and CDR2: LNHDA and SQIVND (reference sequence). The CDR3 sequence: CASSDSGQETQYF. CDR3 sequence (DNA): TGTGCCAGTAGTGACAGTGGACAAGAGACCCAGTACTTC.

The table lists this clone with a count of one. The chain links TRBV5-1 to TRBJ2-2, with D possibly TRBD1 on 5 matching bases. Trimming removed 2 bases from V and 3 bases from J, with 11 bases in between. In germline, CDR1 is SGHRS, CDR2 YFSETQ. The CDR3 totals 15 residues. CDR3 nucleotide sequence: TGCGCCAGCAGCTTTCAGGGCCAGGACACCGGGGAGCTGTTTTTT. This gives the protein CASSFQGQDTGELFF.

The chain combines TRBV6-1 with TRBJ2-3, with no clear D. This CDR3 region has 13 residues. Germline V gene lookup returns CDR1 MNHNS and CDR2 SASEGT. V lost 6 bases and J 0 bases, leaving 7 bases between the germline ends. CDR3 coding DNA: TGTGCCAGCAGACCGACTAGCACAGATACGCAGTATTTT. Protein sequence: CASRPTSTDTQYF.

The chain couples TRBV4-1 to TRBJ2-7; tentatively, D is TRBD1 (5 bases). The germline V gene has CDR1 MGHRA and CDR2 YSYEKL. The V end lost 1 base, the J end lost 5 bases, and 9 bases lay between the germline ends. This CDR3 spans 13 amino acids. The CDR3 here is CASSQVRGHEQYF. DNA of the CDR3: TGCGCCAGCAGCCAAGTTAGGGGTCACGAGCAGTACTTC.

The chain joins TRBV7-9 to TRBJ2-5, with D tentatively TRBD1 (5 bases). CDR1 is SEHNR, CDR2 FQNEAQ, per germline (reference sequence). The V gene lost 3 bases and the J gene lost 2 bases, with 16 bases spanning the gap. The CDR3 has 16 amino acids. DNA of the CDR3: TGTGCCAGCAGCTTCATTCCTCAGGGATCTCAAGAGACCCAGTACTTC. It specifies CASSFIPQGSQETQYF.

V usage is TRBV29-1 and J usage is TRBJ2-5; perhaps TRBD2 as D (6 bases). Trimming removed 5 bases from V and 2 bases from J, with 15 bases in between. Germline V gene lookup returns CDR1 SQVTM and CDR2 ANQGSEA. The CDR3 runs to 14 residues. CDR3 nucleotide sequence: TGCAGCGTTATGACTAGGGCAGCACAAGAGACCCAGTACTTC. Its protein is CSVMTRAAQETQYF. The full variable domain, its missing parts supplied by reference TRBV29-1 and TRBJ2-5, is SAVISQKPSRDICQRGTSLTIQCQVDSQVTMMFWYRQQPGQSLTLIATANQGSEATYESGFVIDKFPISRPNLTFSTLTVSNMSPEDSSIYLCSVMTRAAQETQYFGPGTRLLVL.

The rearrangement joins TRBV7-3 to TRBJ2-7; TRBD2 might be the D (6 bases). V shed 5 bases and J shed 5 bases, with 19 bases lying between them. Germline CDR1 is SGHTA and CDR2 is FQGTGA. CDR3 length: 15 amino acids. CDR3 in amino acids: CASSGWRGGSNEQYF. For the CDR3, the DNA is TGTGCCAGCAGCGGATGGCGGGGTGGGAGCAACGAGCAGTACTTC.

This clone came up a few times. V and J are TRBV18 and TRBJ2-1; TRBD1 is a possible D gene (6 bases). Germline CDR1 and CDR2: KGHSH and LQKENI. Trimming removed 5 bases from V and 2 bases from J, with 13 bases in between. This CDR3 spans 15 amino acids. The CDR3 nucleotides are TGTGCCAGCTCAACTCGGACAGCGGCCTACAATGAGCAGTTCTTC. Protein: CASSTRTAAYNEQFF.

V usage is TRBV19 and J usage is TRBJ1-4; D unclear. V was cut by 5 bases and J by 1 base, with 11 bases left in between. Germline CDR1 and CDR2: LNHDA and SQIVND (reference sequence). The CDR3 runs to 15 residues. CDR3 region: CASSSLGRTNEKLFF. The CDR3, as DNA: TGTGCCAGTAGTTCCCTAGGGAGAACTAATGAAAAACTGTTTTTT.

This rearrangement joins TRBV30 to TRBJ1-5; 9 nucleotides agree with TRBD1. The CDR3 is 20 residues long. The V gene end was trimmed by 3 bases and the J gene end by 2 bases; junction bases not matched to a gene: 20. Per the germline V gene, CDR1 is GTSNPN and CDR2 is SVGIG (reference sequence). This CDR3 is CAWRPTQGAGGLIGNQPQHF. The DNA of the CDR3 is TGTGCCTGGAGGCCTACACAGGGGGCGGGAGGGCTGATCGGCAATCAGCCCCAGCATTTT. The variable domain in full, completed from reference TRBV30 and TRBJ1-5, reads SQTIHQWPATLVQPVGSPLSLECTVEGTSNPNLYWYRQAAGRGLQLLFYSVGIGQISSEVPQNLSASRPQDRQFILSSKKLLLSDSGFYLCAWRPTQGAGGLIGNQPQHFGDGTRLSIL.

The V call is TRBV5-1, the J call TRBJ2-1, with D unclear. Trimming removed 1 base from V and 4 bases from J, with 9 bases in between. CDR1 SGHRS and CDR2 YFSETQ come from the germline V gene. The CDR3 has 14 amino acids. CDR3 sequence (DNA): TGCGCCAGCAGCTTGCGGCACCAGTACAATGAGCAGTTCTTC. This translates into CASSLRHQYNEQFF.

The chain joins TRBV18 to TRBJ1-5; TRBD1 might be the D (6 bases). V was shortened by 2 bases and J by 0 bases, with 8 bases between the two germline ends. This CDR3 has 15 amino acids. The V gene's germline CDR1 is KGHSH and CDR2 LQKENI. This CDR3 is CASSPTRGSNQPQHF. The CDR3 bases are TGTGCCAGCTCACCAACCAGGGGTAGCAATCAGCCCCAGCATTTT. Full variable domain (remainder filled in from reference TRBV18 and TRBJ1-5): NAGVMQNPRHLVRRRGQEARLRCSPMKGHSHVYWYRQLPEEGLKFMVYLQKENIIDESGMPKERFSAEFPKEGPSILRIQQVVRGDSAAYFCASSPTRGSNQPQHFGDGTRLSIL.

This clone was counted only a few times. The chain combines TRBV18 with TRBJ2-3; TRBD1 matches at 9 bases. Germline V lookup: CDR1 KGHSH, CDR2 LQKENI. The V segment lost 8 bases and the J segment 3 bases; nucleotides outside the gene matches: 3. This CDR3 is built from 13 residues. Here the CDR3 DNA reads TGTGCCAGCAGAGACAGGGGGACAGATACGCAGTATTTT. Translating it yields CASRDRGTDTQYF.

This clone appeared once. The CDR3 sequence: CASKLSGGTEAFF. The CDR3 DNA reads as TGTGCCAGCAAACTGTCCGGGGGCACTGAAGCTTTCTTT. The chain employs TRBV27 and TRBJ1-1; weak D call: TRBD1 (5 bases). The ends were cut back, 7 bases at V and 4 bases at J, with 13 bases in the middle. The CDR3 is made up of 13 amino acids. Looked up from germline, CDR1 is MNHEY and CDR2 is SMNVEV (reference sequence).

This chain joins TRBV6-5 and TRBJ1-4, with D possibly TRBD1 on 5 matching bases. CDR3 length equals 16 residues. Germline V gene sequence: CDR1 MNHEY, CDR2 SVGAGI. Trimming took off 2 bases at V and 2 bases at J, with 12 bases between the two ends. The CDR3 reads CASSYRGRGTNEKLFF. For the CDR3, the DNA is TGTGCCAGCAGTTACAGGGGAAGAGGGACTAATGAAAAACTGTTTTTT.

This clone was recorded a few times. The chain links TRBV5-8 to TRBJ2-3; unclear D gene. The germline V gene has CDR1 SGHTS and CDR2 YDEGEE. This CDR3 contains 14 residues. V lost 1 base and J 0 bases, leaving 6 bases between the germline ends. The CDR3 nucleotides read TGTGCCAGCAGCTTGTCCGGGAGCACAGATACGCAGTATTTT. It codes for CASSLSGSTDTQYF.

This clone was recorded a few times. V and J are TRBV4-1 and TRBJ1-2, with D possibly being TRBD1 (5 bases). The CDR3 is 16 residues long. Per the germline V gene, CDR1 is MGHRA and CDR2 is YSYEKL. V was cut by 0 bases and J by 4 bases, with 15 bases left in between. DNA of the CDR3: TGCGCCAGCAGCCAAGATAAAAGGGACTTTGGCTATGGCTACACCTTC. Translation: CASSQDKRDFGYGYTF.

The J gene is TRBJ1-2, the V gene TRBV6-1, with D uncertain. With 6 bases removed from V and 0 bases from J, the gap between germline ends came to 11 bases. CDR1 and CDR2 (germline): MNHNS, SASEGT. This CDR3 contains 14 residues. The CDR3 here is CASRLSGTNYGYTF. Here the CDR3 DNA reads TGTGCCAGCAGACTAAGCGGTACTAACTATGGCTACACCTTC.

This sequence joins TRBV19 and TRBJ2-7; D perhaps matches TRBD1 (6 bases). Germline V lookup: CDR1 LNHDA, CDR2 SQIVND (reference sequence). The CDR3 length is 13 residues. The V end was cut by 3 bases, the J end by 3 bases, with 9 bases between. CDR3 coding DNA: TGTGCCAGTAGTATCGGCAGGGGCTACGAGCAGTACTTC. Its translation is CASSIGRGYEQYF.